The table lists the clone carrying this TCR beta chain with many counts. The source of the sample is a study of cytomegalovirus exposure and HLA in healthy donors. Trimming removed 6 bases from V and 4 bases from J, with 6 bases in between. This CDR3 is 11 amino acids long. Germline V lookup: CDR1 WSHSY, CDR2 SAAADI. A multiplex PCR was run with 60 Vbeta primers and 13 Jbeta primers. TCRdb's table, derived via immunoSEQ multiplex PCR, lists solely in-frame clones and lacks some. There are about 97,000 clones in the sample; around 10% occur only once, and around 4.9% lies in the top ten. The gene calls are TRBV10-2 and TRBJ1-1; D may be TRBD1 (5 bases). The TCR originated in a man over 45 in good health and CMV-seropositive. Sequencing input: PBMCs. CDR3 bases: TGCGCCAGCAGGACAGCCACTGAAGCTTTCTTT. Translated, it gives CASRTATEAFF.